A selection of T cell receptor beta chains follows, all from one sample in a study of blood T cell repertoires in COVID-19. Assay used: immunoSEQ multiplex PCR; TCRdb lists only in-frame clones, some missing. This table holds more than 250,000 clones, approximately 88% found once. The sample was peripheral blood. The receptors originated from a man between 18 and 35 years old who had recovered from COVID-19. CDR3s include the opening cysteine and the closing phenylalanine or tryptophan. Each record gives: J gene, D gene, V gene, clone size, CDR3 DNA, CDR3 protein. A D gene is named only where the DNA matches it firmly. The size field is filled for only some rows; it gives once, few, many or a size class.

TRBJ2-3	TRBD2	TRBV4-2	NA	TGTGCCAGCAGCCAAGATTCCGCCCGAGGACTAGCGCTGAGCACAGATACGCAGTATTTT	CASSQDSARGLALSTDTQYF
TRBJ2-7	NA	TRBV6-5	NA	TGTGCCAGCAGTTACACGGCTGGGCAGGGCTACGAGCAGTACTTC	CASSYTAGQGYEQYF
TRBJ2-7	TRBD2	TRBV5-4	NA	TGTGCCAGCAGCGAAGGCACTAGCGGCTACGAGCAGTACTTC	CASSEGTSGYEQYF
TRBJ1-4	TRBD1	TRBV6-5	NA	TGTGCCAGCAGTTCCGGGACAGGAAATGAAAAACTGTTTTTT	CASSSGTGNEKLFF
TRBJ2-3	NA	TRBV7-3	NA	TGTGCCAGCAGCCTAGACGGGGGGCTGGCAGATACGCAGTATTTT	CASSLDGGLADTQYF
TRBJ2-7	TRBD1	TRBV2	NA	TGTGCCAGCAGGCACAGGGGGCTCTACGAGCAGTACTTC	CASRHRGLYEQYF
TRBJ2-7	TRBD2	TRBV3-1/TRBV3-2	NA	TGTGCCAGCAGCTGGGGACTAGCGGGAGGGGGATACGAGCAGTACTTC	CASSWGLAGGGYEQYF
TRBJ2-3	TRBD2	TRBV4-3	NA	TGCGCCAGCAGCCAAGTCTTGGGACTAGTAACGGGGAATACGCAGTATTTT	CASSQVLGLVTGNTQYF
TRBJ2-2	NA	TRBV10-1	NA	TGCGCCAGCAGACGGACTCGGGACACCGGGGAGCTGTTTTTT	CASRRTRDTGELFF
TRBJ1-1	TRBD1	TRBV3-1/TRBV3-2	NA	TGTGCCAGCAGCATCAACAGGGGGAACACTGAAGCTTTCTTT	CASSINRGNTEAFF
TRBJ1-1	TRBD1	TRBV6-5	few	TGTGCCAGCAGGACAGGGTTGGCGGACACTGAAGCTTTCTTT	CASRTGLADTEAFF
TRBJ1-3	NA	TRBV19	NA	TGTGCCAGTAGTTTCACAGCCGTTGGAAACACCATATATTTT	CASSFTAVGNTIYF
TRBJ1-2	TRBD1	TRBV29-1	NA	TGCAGCGTGGGACAGGGGGCGGAAGGCTACACCTTC	CSVGQGAEGYTF
TRBJ2-1	TRBD2	TRBV13	NA	TGTGCCAGCAGCGCCCGGGGGGGACTTTACAATGAGCAGTTCTTC	CASSARGGLYNEQFF
TRBJ2-7	TRBD2	TRBV3-1/TRBV3-2	NA	TGTGCCAGCAGCCAAGACCTTGGTAGCGGGTTCTCCTACGAGCAGTACTTC	CASSQDLGSGFSYEQYF
TRBJ1-4	NA	TRBV13	NA	TGTGCCAGCAGCCCCCCGGAGGGAAATGAAAAACTGTTTTTT	CASSPPEGNEKLFF
TRBJ1-1	NA	TRBV5-4	NA	TGTGCCAGCAGCTTGGCTTGGGCACGGACTGAAGCTTTCTTT	CASSLAWARTEAFF